This T cell receptor beta chain appears in the sequencing data of a study of early T cells in non-severe SARS-CoV-2 infection. Germline assignment: CDR1 SGDLS and CDR2 YYNGEE. Trimming removed 4 bases from V and 6 bases from J, with 9 bases in between. The CDR3 runs to 12 residues. This clonotype turned up a few times. Attached unique molecular identifiers marked individual cDNA molecules. Via MiXCR, TCRdb re-called the 5' RACE reads, giving one row per CDR3 protein. This sample carries 75,000 to 80,000 distinct CDR3 sequences, around 8.7% of them seen once, and the ten largest clones take 4.8%. Sequencing was carried out using whole blood. The receptor comes from an adult who was a healthcare worker with PCR-confirmed SARS-CoV-2 infection or an uninfected control (not recorded which). The chain uses TRBV9 and TRBJ2-3; D remains ambiguous. The CDR3 sequence: CASSPYSDTQYF. The CDR3, as DNA: TGTGCCAGCAGCCCCTACTCGGATACGCAGTATTTT.